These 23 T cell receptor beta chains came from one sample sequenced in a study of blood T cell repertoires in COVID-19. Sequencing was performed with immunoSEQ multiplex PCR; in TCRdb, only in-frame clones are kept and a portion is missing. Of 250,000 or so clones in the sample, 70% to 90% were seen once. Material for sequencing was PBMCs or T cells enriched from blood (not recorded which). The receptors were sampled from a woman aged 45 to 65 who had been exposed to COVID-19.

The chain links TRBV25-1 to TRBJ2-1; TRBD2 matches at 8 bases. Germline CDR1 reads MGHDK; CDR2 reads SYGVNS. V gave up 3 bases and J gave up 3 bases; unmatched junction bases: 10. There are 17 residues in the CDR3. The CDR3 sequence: CASSDFPGLGSYNEQFF. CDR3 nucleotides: TGTGCCAGCAGTGATTTCCCGGGACTAGGGAGCTACAATGAGCAGTTCTTC.

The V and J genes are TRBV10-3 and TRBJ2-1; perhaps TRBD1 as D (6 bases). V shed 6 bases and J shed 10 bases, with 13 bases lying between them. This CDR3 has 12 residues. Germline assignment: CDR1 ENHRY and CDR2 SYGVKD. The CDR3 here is CAIRGTQEEQFF. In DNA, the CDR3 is TGTGCCATCAGGGGGACACAAGAGGAGCAGTTCTTC.

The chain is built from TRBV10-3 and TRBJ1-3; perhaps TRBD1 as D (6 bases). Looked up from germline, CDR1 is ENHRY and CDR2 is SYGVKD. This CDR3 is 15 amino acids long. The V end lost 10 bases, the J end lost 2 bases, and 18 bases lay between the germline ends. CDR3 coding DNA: TGTGCCACCGGTCCTACAGGGTTGGCTGGAAACACCATATATTTT. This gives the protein CATGPTGLAGNTIYF.

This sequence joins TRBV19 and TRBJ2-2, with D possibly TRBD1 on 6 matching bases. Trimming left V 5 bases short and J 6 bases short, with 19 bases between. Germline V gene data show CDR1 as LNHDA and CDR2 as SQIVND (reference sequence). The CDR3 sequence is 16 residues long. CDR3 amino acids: CASSAPGVSGPGELFF. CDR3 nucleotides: TGTGCCAGTAGTGCCCCAGGGGTTTCAGGGCCCGGGGAGCTGTTTTTT.

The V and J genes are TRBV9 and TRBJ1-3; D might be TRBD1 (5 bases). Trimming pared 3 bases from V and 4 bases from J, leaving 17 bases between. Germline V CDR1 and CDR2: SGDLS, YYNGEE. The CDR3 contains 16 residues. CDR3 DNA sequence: TGTGCCAGCAGCGACTCAGGGACTCGGAGCGGAAACACCATATATTTT. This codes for CASSDSGTRSGNTIYF.

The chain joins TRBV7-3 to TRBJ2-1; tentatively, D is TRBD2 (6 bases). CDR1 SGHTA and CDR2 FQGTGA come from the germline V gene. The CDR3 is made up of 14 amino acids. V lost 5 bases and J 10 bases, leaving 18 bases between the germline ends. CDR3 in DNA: TGTGCCAGCAGCGCGGACGGGGGATTTAGCGAGCAGTTCTTC. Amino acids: CASSADGGFSEQFF.

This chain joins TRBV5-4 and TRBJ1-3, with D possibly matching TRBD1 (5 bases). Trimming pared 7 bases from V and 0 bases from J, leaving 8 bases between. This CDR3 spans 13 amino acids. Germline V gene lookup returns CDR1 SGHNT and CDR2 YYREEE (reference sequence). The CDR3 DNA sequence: TGTGCCAGCGGGACTCACTCTGGAAACACCATATATTTT. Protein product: CASGTHSGNTIYF.

DNA of the CDR3: TGTGCCAGCAGCTCAGGATCCCTCACTGAAGCTTTCTTT. It is translated as CASSSGSLTEAFF. This rearrangement joins TRBV3-1 (or the pseudogene TRBV3-2) to TRBJ1-1, with D unresolved. This CDR3 comprises 13 residues. CDR1 is LGHDT, CDR2 YNNKEL, per germline (reference sequence). Deletions cut 5 bases from V and 4 bases from J, with 11 bases between.

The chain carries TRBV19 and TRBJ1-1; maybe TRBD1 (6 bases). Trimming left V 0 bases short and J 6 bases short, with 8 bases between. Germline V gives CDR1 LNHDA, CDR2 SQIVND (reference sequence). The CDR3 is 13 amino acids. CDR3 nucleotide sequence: TGTGCCAGTAGTATAGACCACAGGGCTGAAGCTTTCTTT. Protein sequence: CASSIDHRAEAFF.

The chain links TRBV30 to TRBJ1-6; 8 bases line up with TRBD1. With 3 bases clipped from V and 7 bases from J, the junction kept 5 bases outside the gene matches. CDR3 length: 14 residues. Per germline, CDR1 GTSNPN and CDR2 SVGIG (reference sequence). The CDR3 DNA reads TGTGCCTGGAGAGGGGACAGGTCGAATTCACCCCTCCACTTT. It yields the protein CAWRGDRSNSPLHF.

CDR3 protein: CASSLNSGTDYNEQFF. CDR3 sequence (DNA): TGTGCCAGCAGTCTAAACTCCGGGACAGATTACAATGAGCAGTTCTTC. The chain carries TRBV27 and TRBJ2-1; 7 nucleotides align to TRBD1. Germline CDR1 is MNHEY and CDR2 is SMNVEV (reference sequence). The ends lost 5 bases at V and 4 bases at J; junction bases unmatched: 11. The CDR3 is 16 amino acids.

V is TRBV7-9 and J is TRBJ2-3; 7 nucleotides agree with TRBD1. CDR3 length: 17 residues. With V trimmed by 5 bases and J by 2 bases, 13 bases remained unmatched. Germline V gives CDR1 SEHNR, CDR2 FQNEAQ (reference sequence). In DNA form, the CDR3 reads TGTGCCAGCAGCGGATGGGACAGCCTGACGGCCACAGATACGCAGTATTTT. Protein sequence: CASSGWDSLTATDTQYF.

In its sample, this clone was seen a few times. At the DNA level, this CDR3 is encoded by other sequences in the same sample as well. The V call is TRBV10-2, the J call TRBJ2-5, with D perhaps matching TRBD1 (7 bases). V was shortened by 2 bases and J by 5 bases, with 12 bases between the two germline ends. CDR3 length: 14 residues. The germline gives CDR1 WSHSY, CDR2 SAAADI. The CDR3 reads CASSEGGGRETQYF. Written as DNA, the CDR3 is TGCGCCAGCAGTGAGGGAGGGGGCCGGGAGACCCAGTACTTC.

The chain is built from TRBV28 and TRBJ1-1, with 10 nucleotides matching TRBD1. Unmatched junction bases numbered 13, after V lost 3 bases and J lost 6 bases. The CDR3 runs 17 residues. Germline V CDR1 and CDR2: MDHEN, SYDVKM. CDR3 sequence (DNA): TGTGCCAGCAGTTTGAAGTTGAGGGACAGGGGTTTCGCTGAAGCTTTCTTT. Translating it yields CASSLKLRDRGFAEAFF.

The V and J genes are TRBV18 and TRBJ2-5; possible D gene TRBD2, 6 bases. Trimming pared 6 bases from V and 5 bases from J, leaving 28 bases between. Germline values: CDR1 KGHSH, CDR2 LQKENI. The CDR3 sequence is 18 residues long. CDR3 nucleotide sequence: TGTGCCAGCTCCCGACCGGAGGGCGGGGTCACAAGGTGGGAGACCCAGTACTTC. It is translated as CASSRPEGGVTRWETQYF.

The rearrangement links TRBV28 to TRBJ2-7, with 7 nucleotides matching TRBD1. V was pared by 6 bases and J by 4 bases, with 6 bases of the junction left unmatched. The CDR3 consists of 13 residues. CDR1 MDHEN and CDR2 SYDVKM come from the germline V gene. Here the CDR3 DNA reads TGTGCCAGCAGATCCGGGACAGCTTACGAGCAGTACTTC. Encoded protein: CASRSGTAYEQYF.

The CDR3 reads CATTQGWNEQFF. The CDR3 DNA follows: TGTGCCACCACACAGGGGTGGAATGAGCAGTTCTTC. The chain is built from TRBV10-3 and TRBJ2-1; 7 bases match TRBD1. This CDR3 is 12 amino acids long. The ends lost 10 bases at V and 7 bases at J; junction bases unmatched: 7. Germline V gene lookup returns CDR1 ENHRY and CDR2 SYGVKD.

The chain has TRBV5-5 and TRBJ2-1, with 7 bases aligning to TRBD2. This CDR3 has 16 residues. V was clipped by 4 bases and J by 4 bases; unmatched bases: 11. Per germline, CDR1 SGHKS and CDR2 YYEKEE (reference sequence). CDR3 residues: CASSKTSAVPYNEQFF. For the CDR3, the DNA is TGTGCCAGCAGCAAAACTAGCGCAGTCCCTTACAATGAGCAGTTCTTC.

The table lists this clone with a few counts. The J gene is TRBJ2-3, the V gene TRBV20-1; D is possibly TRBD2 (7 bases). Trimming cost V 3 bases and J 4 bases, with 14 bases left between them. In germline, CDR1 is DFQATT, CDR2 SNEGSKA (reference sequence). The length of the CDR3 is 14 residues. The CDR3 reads CSASPGGKADTQYF. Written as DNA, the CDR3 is TGCAGTGCTAGTCCGGGGGGCAAGGCAGATACGCAGTATTTT.

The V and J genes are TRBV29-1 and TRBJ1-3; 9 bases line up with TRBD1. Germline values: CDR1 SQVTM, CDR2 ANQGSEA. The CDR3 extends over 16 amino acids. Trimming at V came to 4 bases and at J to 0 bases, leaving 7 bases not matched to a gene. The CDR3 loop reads CSVGSGTGSSGNTIYF. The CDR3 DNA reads TGCAGCGTTGGGTCCGGGACAGGGAGCTCTGGAAACACCATATATTTT.

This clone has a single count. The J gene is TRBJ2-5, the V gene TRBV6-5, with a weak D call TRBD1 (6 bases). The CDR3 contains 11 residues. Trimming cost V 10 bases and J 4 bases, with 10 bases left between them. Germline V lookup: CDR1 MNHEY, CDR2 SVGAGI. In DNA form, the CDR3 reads TGTGCCACCTTCAGGGGAGAGACCCAGTACTTC. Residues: CATFRGETQYF.

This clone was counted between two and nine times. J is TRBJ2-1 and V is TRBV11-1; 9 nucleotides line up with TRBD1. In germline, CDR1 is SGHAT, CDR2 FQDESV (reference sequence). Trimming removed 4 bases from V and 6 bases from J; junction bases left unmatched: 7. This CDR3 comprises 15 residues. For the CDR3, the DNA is TGTGCCAGCAGCTCGGGACAGGGAAACTTCAATGAGCAGTTCTTC. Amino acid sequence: CASSSGQGNFNEQFF.

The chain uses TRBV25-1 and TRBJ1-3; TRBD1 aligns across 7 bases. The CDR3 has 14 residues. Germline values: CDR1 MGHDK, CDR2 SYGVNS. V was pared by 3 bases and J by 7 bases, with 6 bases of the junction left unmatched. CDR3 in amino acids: CASSEHRGANTIYF. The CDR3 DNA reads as TGTGCCAGCAGTGAGCACAGGGGAGCGAACACCATATATTTT. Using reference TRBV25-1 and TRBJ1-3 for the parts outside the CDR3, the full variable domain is EADIYQTPRYLVIGTGKKITLECSQTMGHDKMYWYQQDPGMELHLIHYSYGVNSTEKGDLSSESTVSRIRTEHFPLTLESARPSHTSQYLCASSEHRGANTIYFGEGSWLTVV.